This T cell receptor beta chain was sequenced in a study of blood T cell repertoires in COVID-19. Study overall: COVID-19 samples collected from the United States, Italy and Spain covered acute and convalescent phases. T cells, B-cell-depleted T cells, or PBMCs supplied cDNA or gDNA.

In the original processing: Scientists estimated how many nucleated cells there were by amplifying reference gene primers. Assay: immunoSEQ multiplex PCR; the TCRdb copy retains only in-frame clones and omits some. V, J and clone size are taken as reported in that table, and D and trimming were inferred from the DNA itself. The repertoire holds approximately 160,000 clones, with about four fifths as singletons. Germline CDR1 and CDR2: MNHNS and SASEGT. CDR3 length: 14 residues. Trimming took off 2 bases at V and 5 bases at J, with 10 bases between the two ends. The sample consisted of peripheral blood. The TCR comes from a man aged 65 to 79 who had recovered from COVID-19. This chain uses TRBV6-1 with TRBJ1-5; no clear D gene. DNA of the CDR3: TGTGCCAGCAGTGAAACCCGGGAATATCAGCCCCAGCATTTT. It specifies CASSETREYQPQHF.